Following are 15 T cell receptor beta chains from one sample sequenced in a study of shared clonotypes between healthy human individuals (dated by TCRdb to 2018 to 2021). The library came from the immunoSEQ multiplex PCR assay. This is the immuneACCESS table as TCRdb keeps it, with only in-frame sequences that have V and J called. A part of the clones is gone; compared with another copy, unresolved V genes explain less than half, and the rest is unexplained. The sample data list about 2 million clones, and around 96% of these were observed just once. The ten largest clones take up about 1.1% of the sample. CD8 naive samples consisted of CD45RO-negative cells that were positively selected for CCR7, yielding a CD45RA+CCR7+ population without TemRA cells. Material for sequencing was naive CD8+ T cells sorted from blood. The cell subset or site label on this specimen signifies: CD45RA+CCR7+. These receptors originate from a man between 18 and 29 years old in good health.

This chain uses TRBV6-5 with TRBJ2-1; TRBD1 matches at 9 bases. V gave up 0 bases and J gave up 2 bases; unmatched junction bases: 2. The CDR3 runs 16 residues. Germline V gives CDR1 MNHEY, CDR2 SVGAGI. The DNA of the CDR3 is TGTGCCAGCAGTTACTCCACAGGGGGCCCCTACAATGAGCAGTTCTTC. Amino acid sequence: CASSYSTGGPYNEQFF.

The chain employs TRBV28 and TRBJ2-7; D might be TRBD2 (7 bases). Germline assignment: CDR1 MDHEN and CDR2 SYDVKM. Trimming took off 6 bases at V and 2 bases at J, with 11 bases between the two ends. The CDR3 loop spans 13 amino acids. CDR3 nucleotide sequence: TGTGCCAGCAGCGCGGGGGCCCCCTACGAGCAGTACTTC. It yields the protein CASSAGAPYEQYF.

This clone has only one observation. The chain combines TRBV12-5 with TRBJ2-1; D is perhaps TRBD2 (6 bases). Germline loops: CDR1 LGHNT, CDR2 FRNRAP. The germline V and J ends were trimmed by 0 bases and 8 bases, with 14 bases remaining between them. There are 15 residues in the CDR3. The CDR3 protein is CASGLVGSGVDEQFF. CDR3 coding DNA: TGTGCTAGTGGTTTGGTAGGGTCGGGAGTTGATGAGCAGTTCTTC.

This sequence joins TRBV14 and TRBJ2-3, with D perhaps TRBD2 (5 bases). Germline V gene sequence: CDR1 SGHDN, CDR2 FVKESK. V was shortened by 4 bases and J by 7 bases, with 12 bases between the two germline ends. The CDR3 consists of 13 residues. CDR3 residues: CASSPDSGHTQYF. The CDR3 DNA reads TGTGCCAGCAGCCCGGACTCCGGGCATACGCAGTATTTT.

This chain links TRBV7-4 with TRBJ2-1; 10 bases match TRBD2. This CDR3 has 20 amino acids. The germline gives CDR1 SGHVT, CDR2 SQSDAQ. After removal of 5 bases from V and 8 bases from J, the junction contained 24 bases not matched to a gene. This chain's CDR3 is CASSPKWAAGGPLRLYEQFF. The CDR3 DNA follows: TGTGCCAGCAGCCCCAAGTGGGCAGCGGGAGGGCCCCTTAGGTTGTATGAGCAGTTCTTC.

In regard to this clone: The sample carries other DNA sequences with the same CDR3. The chain recombines TRBV7-2 with TRBJ2-7, with unresolved D. V was cut by 0 bases and J by 4 bases, with 7 bases left in between. This CDR3 is 13 amino acids long. From germline, CDR1 is SGHTA and CDR2 FQGNSA. CDR3 protein: CASSLAGPYEQYF. The CDR3 DNA sequence: TGTGCCAGCAGCTTAGCCGGCCCTTACGAGCAGTACTTC.

The chain uses TRBV18 and TRBJ2-5, with no clear D. Trimming removed 3 bases at V and 2 bases at J, with 10 bases between. The CDR3 extends over 14 amino acids. Germline V gene lookup returns CDR1 KGHSH and CDR2 LQKENI. The CDR3 here is CASSPEWVQETQYF. The CDR3 region has the DNA TGTGCCAGCTCACCCGAATGGGTACAAGAGACCCAGTACTTC. Combining the CDR3 with reference TRBV18 and TRBJ2-5 gives the whole variable domain NAGVMQNPRHLVRRRGQEARLRCSPMKGHSHVYWYRQLPEEGLKFMVYLQKENIIDESGMPKERFSAEFPKEGPSILRIQQVVRGDSAAYFCASSPEWVQETQYFGPGTRLLVL.

The chain links TRBV13 to TRBJ2-5, with D perhaps matching TRBD2 (6 bases). The length of the CDR3 is 15 residues. In germline, CDR1 is PRHDT, CDR2 FYEKMQ (reference sequence). V was clipped by 5 bases and J by 5 bases, with 18 bases between them. CDR3 in amino acids: CASSLGEEGTETQYF. In DNA, the CDR3 is TGTGCCAGCAGCCTCGGGGAGGAGGGGACCGAGACCCAGTACTTC.

V gene TRBV5-1 combines with J gene TRBJ2-2; D might be TRBD2 (6 bases). This CDR3 spans 15 amino acids. CDR1 and CDR2 (germline): SGHRS, YFSETQ. V was pared by 4 bases and J by 6 bases, with 16 bases between. The DNA for the CDR3 is TGCGCCAGCAGCGGGCGGGGTAGCCCAGCCGGGGAGCTGTTTTTT. The encoded protein is CASSGRGSPAGELFF.

The rearrangement joins TRBV6-6 to TRBJ1-6; D is uncertain. Germline V gene sequence: CDR1 MNHNY, CDR2 SVGAGI (reference sequence). Trimming pared 6 bases from V and 4 bases from J, leaving 13 bases between. This CDR3 region has 15 residues. CDR3 sequence: CASRKTTDYNSPLHF. The CDR3 DNA sequence: TGTGCCAGCAGAAAAACGACGGATTATAATTCACCCCTCCACTTT.

This clone occurred a few times. This specimen includes other DNA sequences encoding the same CDR3. The chain uses TRBV6-5 and TRBJ1-2, with D perhaps TRBD1 (5 bases). Germline V gene lookup returns CDR1 MNHEY and CDR2 SVGAGI. CDR3 length: 13 amino acids. V was trimmed by 0 bases and J by 6 bases, leaving 8 bases between them. The CDR3 sequence: CASSYSEGNGYTF. The CDR3 DNA sequence: TGTGCCAGCAGTTACTCCGAGGGGAATGGCTACACCTTC.

The chain joins TRBV5-6 to TRBJ2-1; D call uncertain. Trimming left V 0 bases short and J 8 bases short, with 9 bases between. This CDR3 has 13 residues. Per germline, CDR1 SGHDT and CDR2 YYEEEE. CDR3 DNA sequence: TGTGCCAGCAGCTTGGGGCTGCCCGATGAGCAGTTCTTC. It encodes CASSLGLPDEQFF.

This clone was seen a handful of times. The J gene is TRBJ1-2, the V gene TRBV2, with D possibly TRBD1 on 5 matching bases. V dropped 11 bases and J dropped 8 bases, with 18 bases sitting between them. CDR3 size: 12 residues. Germline V gene data show CDR1 as SNHLY and CDR2 as FYNNEI. CDR3 residues: CASSEGMEGYTF. Here the CDR3 DNA reads TGTGCCTCCTCAGAGGGGATGGAGGGCTACACCTTC.

This chain joins TRBV5-6 and TRBJ1-1; D perhaps matches TRBD1 (5 bases). This CDR3 comprises 14 residues. V was cut by 0 bases and J by 10 bases, with 16 bases left in between. Per the germline V gene, CDR1 is SGHDT and CDR2 is YYEEEE. The CDR3 DNA follows: TGTGCCAGCAGCTTGGATGCGGACCCCGGGGGAGCTTTCTTT. This encodes CASSLDADPGGAFF.

CDR3 in amino acids: CASILDRGSYNSPLHF. The DNA for the CDR3 is TGCGCCAGCATCCTTGATCGGGGCTCCTATAATTCACCCCTCCACTTT. The chain couples TRBV5-1 to TRBJ1-6; unclear D gene. V was clipped by 6 bases and J by 0 bases, with 13 bases between them. CDR3 length equals 16 residues. From germline, CDR1 is SGHRS and CDR2 YFSETQ.